The rows below give T cell receptor beta chains drawn from one sample of a study of blood T cell repertoires in COVID-19. Produced via immunoSEQ multiplex PCR; TCRdb's table is partial and in-frame only. Of about 50,000 clones in the sample, roughly 90% were seen once. Sequences were obtained from peripheral blood. The receptor source for this set is a woman older than 75 with acute or convalescent COVID-19. CDR3s include the opening cysteine and the closing phenylalanine or tryptophan. D genes are given only for firm matches. Expanded clones get a size class; other rows say once, few or many, or leave the size out.

clone size	V gene	D gene	J gene	CDR3 DNA	CDR3 protein
NA	TRBV9	TRBD1	TRBJ2-6	TGTGCCACTGGGACAGGGGGCGCTGGGGCCAACGTCCTGACTTTC	CATGTGGAGANVLTF
NA	TRBV7-3	TRBD1	TRBJ1-1	TGTGCCAGCAGCTTAAAGGGACAGTGGAACACTGAAGCTTTCTTT	CASSLKGQWNTEAFF
NA	TRBV6-5	NA	TRBJ1-1	TGTGCCAGCAGTTACTCAGGAGTTCCGGCTGAAGCTTTCTTT	CASSYSGVPAEAFF
NA	TRBV12-3/TRBV12-4	NA	TRBJ1-1	TGTGCCAGCAGTTTAGGGGCCACTGAAGCTTTCTTT	CASSLGATEAFF
NA	TRBV7-2	TRBD2	TRBJ2-1	TGTGCCAGCAGCTCCCTAGCGGGAGCAGCTTACAATGAGCAGTTCTTC	CASSSLAGAAYNEQFF
NA	TRBV12-3/TRBV12-4	NA	TRBJ2-3	TGTGCCAGCAGGACTAGCACAGATACGCAGTATTTT	CASRTSTDTQYF
few	TRBV28	NA	TRBJ1-2	TGTGCCATTAACCAGGGAACAGGCGGGGTCCATGGCTACACCTTC	CAINQGTGGVHGYTF
NA	TRBV25-1	NA	TRBJ1-2	TGTGCCAGCAGTAGGACTGAGGGAACCTACACCTTC	CASSRTEGTYTF
NA	TRBV14	TRBD1	TRBJ1-4	TGTGCCAGCTCCTCGAAGACAGGGCTTAATGAAAAACTGTTTTTT	CASSSKTGLNEKLFF
NA	TRBV12-3/TRBV12-4	NA	TRBJ1-1	TGTGCCAGCTGTTACAGGGTGAACACTGAAGCTTTCTTT	CASCYRVNTEAFF
NA	TRBV9	NA	TRBJ2-1	TGTGCCAGCAGCTCCCGGGGGAGCTCCTACAATGAGCAGTTCTTC	CASSSRGSSYNEQFF
NA	TRBV19	TRBD2	TRBJ2-3	TGTGCCAGTAGTACGGACGTCGGGGGGAGTCGCACAGATACGCAGTATTTT	CASSTDVGGSRTDTQYF
NA	TRBV4-3	TRBD1	TRBJ1-4	TGCGCCAGCAGCGCTCGGGACAGGGTCGGCGAAAAACTGTTTTTT	CASSARDRVGEKLFF
NA	TRBV10-3	NA	TRBJ1-5	TGTGCCATCAGGGACAGTTATAGCAATCAGCCCCAGCATTTT	CAIRDSYSNQPQHF